This section outlines one T cell receptor beta chain sequence together with its context. This sample was included in a study of cytomegalovirus exposure and HLA in healthy donors. Germline V gene lookup returns CDR1 LGHNA and CDR2 YNFKEQ. V was trimmed by 1 base and J by 7 bases, leaving 13 bases between them. The CDR3 has 15 residues. TCRdb's copy holds only in-frame clones and misses some; the assay was immunoSEQ multiplex PCR. The table lists fewer than 350,000 clones, roughly 90% of them singletons, with 0.92% in the top ten. This chain uses TRBV4-2 with TRBJ2-2; possible D gene TRBD2, 6 bases. The receptor was derived from a woman between 18 and 30 years old in good health and CMV-seronegative. Sequencing was done on a sample of PBMCs. CDR3 sequence: CASSQGLAGNGELFF. The CDR3 DNA follows: TGTGCCAGCAGCCAAGGTTTGGCGGGAAACGGGGAGCTGTTTTTT.